This T cell receptor (beta chain) was documented in a study of T cell changes during pregnancy in multiple sclerosis. Produced via immunoSEQ multiplex PCR; TCRdb's table is partial and in-frame only. The table lists around 88,000 clones, 85% to 95% of them singletons, with approximately 2.6% in the top ten. This CDR3 is 15 amino acids long. CDR1 and CDR2 (germline): ENHRY, SYGVKD. The V gene end was trimmed by 3 bases and the J gene end by 3 bases; junction bases not matched to a gene: 6. This material consisted of peripheral blood, taken in the first trimester of pregnancy. V and J are TRBV10-3 and TRBJ1-1; 8 bases line up with TRBD1. The clonotype originates from a female donor with multiple sclerosis, enrolled in a pregnancy study. Here the CDR3 reads CAISDRGLADTEAFF. For the CDR3, the DNA is TGTGCCATCAGTGACAGGGGGCTAGCGGACACTGAAGCTTTCTTT.